What follows are 15 T cell receptor beta chains derived from one specimen sequenced in a study of blood T cell repertoires in COVID-19. Only in-frame clones appear in the TCRdb table, and some are missing; sequencing was by immunoSEQ multiplex PCR. The sample contains 200,000 or so clones, about 84% of which appear only once. The sequenced sample was peripheral blood. The receptors shown here come from a woman in her 30s with acute or convalescent COVID-19.

The CDR3 region is CASSETGFRGEQYF. In DNA, the CDR3 is TGTGCCAGCAGTGAAACCGGGTTCAGGGGCGAGCAGTACTTC. The chain employs TRBV6-1 and TRBJ2-7; a possible D gene is TRBD1 (6 bases). V shed 2 bases and J shed 6 bases, with 14 bases lying between them. The CDR3 length is 14 residues. Germline CDR1 reads MNHNS; CDR2 reads SASEGT.

This clone was picked up many times. This chain connects TRBV30 to TRBJ2-4; 11 positions agree with TRBD2. CDR3 length equals 15 residues. The V gene end was trimmed by 0 bases and the J gene end by 5 bases; junction bases not matched to a gene: 3. Germline V gene lookup returns CDR1 GTSNPN and CDR2 SVGIG (reference sequence). CDR3 sequence: CAWSVLAGGENIQYF. The CDR3 coding sequence is TGTGCCTGGAGTGTGCTAGCGGGGGGCGAAAACATTCAGTACTTC.

The sample holds one count of this clone. This rearrangement joins TRBV30 to TRBJ2-3; tentatively, D is TRBD1 (5 bases). In germline, CDR1 is GTSNPN, CDR2 SVGIG (reference sequence). The CDR3 has 13 amino acids. Trimming removed 4 bases at V and 4 bases at J, with 12 bases between. The CDR3: CAWTRAPADTQYF. Here the CDR3 DNA reads TGTGCCTGGACCAGGGCGCCTGCAGATACGCAGTATTTT.

J is TRBJ2-7 and V is TRBV5-1, with TRBD1 identical over 12 bases. Germline V lookup: CDR1 SGHRS, CDR2 YFSETQ. The CDR3 spans 15 residues. V lost 0 bases and J lost 6; bases outside the gene matches: 4. The CDR3 DNA reads as TGCGCCAGCAGCTTGGACCGGGACAGGGGGCTCGAGCAGTACTTC. Its translation is CASSLDRDRGLEQYF.

This clone was recorded only once. This chain joins TRBV30 and TRBJ1-1, with D hard to call. The CDR3 contains 14 residues. Trimming took 0 bases from V and 1 from J, leaving 9 bases between them. CDR1 is GTSNPN, CDR2 SVGIG, per germline (reference sequence). The CDR3 spells CAWSVRPGNTEAFF. The CDR3 nucleotides read TGTGCCTGGAGTGTACGTCCGGGGAACACTGAAGCTTTCTTT.

V usage is TRBV28 and J usage is TRBJ1-5; 7 bases are shared with TRBD1. This CDR3 region has 15 residues. V lost 6 bases and J lost 7; bases outside the gene matches: 12. Germline CDR1 and CDR2: MDHEN and SYDVKM. This CDR3 reads CASRRNTATGQPQHF. CDR3 in DNA: TGTGCCAGCAGAAGGAACACCGCGACAGGGCAGCCCCAGCATTTT.

The rearrangement links TRBV27 to TRBJ1-5; TRBD1 matches 9 bases. Germline V gene data show CDR1 as MNHEY and CDR2 as SMNVEV (reference sequence). This CDR3 spans 15 amino acids. With 4 bases clipped from V and 3 bases from J, the junction kept 4 bases outside the gene matches. The CDR3 nucleotides are TGTGCCAGCAGTTCGGGACAGGGCACCAATCAGCCCCAGCATTTT. It is translated as CASSSGQGTNQPQHF.

The chain couples TRBV19 to TRBJ1-1; no clear D gene. Germline values: CDR1 LNHDA, CDR2 SQIVND (reference sequence). Trimming pared 3 bases from V and 1 base from J, leaving 6 bases between. This CDR3 contains 13 residues. The CDR3 loop is CASSIFSNTEAFF. The DNA of the CDR3 is TGTGCCAGTAGTATCTTTTCGAACACTGAAGCTTTCTTT.

The genes are TRBV4-3 and TRBJ2-1; TRBD2 aligns across 12 bases. Trimming removed 4 bases from V and 0 bases from J; junction bases left unmatched: 4. The CDR3 runs to 17 residues. Germline CDR1 is LGHNA and CDR2 is YSLEER. CDR3 coding DNA: TGCGCCAGCAGCCGAGGACTAGCGGGACTCTCCTACAATGAGCAGTTCTTC. Its protein is CASSRGLAGLSYNEQFF.

The chain links TRBV29-1 to TRBJ1-2; 7 bases map to TRBD1. The V and J ends lost 2 bases and 8 bases, in that order; junction bases with no gene match: 11. This CDR3 spans 14 amino acids. CDR1 SQVTM and CDR2 ANQGSEA come from the germline V gene. The CDR3 DNA sequence: TGCAGCGTTGAAAGGGGTGACAGGGCGCGAGGCTACACCTTC. This sequence encodes CSVERGDRARGYTF.

V gene TRBV7-2 combines with J gene TRBJ2-7; 9 positions agree with TRBD2. V lost 3 bases to trimming and J lost 12 bases; unmatched junction nucleotides: 15. Germline-derived CDR1 and CDR2 are SGHTA and FQGNSA. CDR3 length: 15 residues. The CDR3 nucleotides read TGTGCCAGCAGCTTGACTAGCGGCTCTGCCGTCGGCCCGTACTTC. Translated, it gives CASSLTSGSAVGPYF.

This clone appeared a few times. The genes are TRBV29-1 and TRBJ2-7; D possibly corresponds to TRBD2 (5 bases). CDR1 SQVTM and CDR2 ANQGSEA come from the germline V gene. The CDR3 sequence is 14 residues long. The V end was cut by 2 bases, the J end by 0 bases, with 11 bases between. CDR3 in DNA: TGCAGCGTTGAAAATACGGGGAGCTCCTACGAGCAGTACTTC. Translating it yields CSVENTGSSYEQYF.

This chain links TRBV3-1 (or the pseudogene TRBV3-2) with TRBJ2-2; 16 nucleotides match TRBD2. J gave up 5 bases and V 3 bases, and 6 bases lay outside the gene matches. CDR3 length equals 18 residues. The germline V gene has CDR1 LGHDT and CDR2 YNNKEL (reference sequence). CDR3 in amino acids: CASSHGTSGGVSTGELFF. The CDR3 coding sequence is TGTGCCAGCAGCCATGGGACTAGCGGGGGGGTCTCAACCGGGGAGCTGTTTTTT.

CDR3 coding DNA: TGTGCCAGCAGTTTGTCGGGGGGCGTCAATCAGCCCCAGCATTTT. As protein: CASSLSGGVNQPQHF. This chain connects TRBV27 to TRBJ1-5; a weak D match, TRBD1 (6 bases). The germline V and J ends were trimmed by 3 bases and 3 bases, with 12 bases remaining between them. Germline assignment: CDR1 MNHEY and CDR2 SMNVEV (reference sequence). The CDR3 contains 15 residues.

In its sample, this clone was seen once. The V gene is TRBV7-2, the J gene TRBJ1-3; D ambiguous. Germline assignment: CDR1 SGHTA and CDR2 FQGNSA. This CDR3 contains 15 residues. V lost 5 bases and J lost 0, with 11 bases in between. DNA of the CDR3: TGTGCCAGCAGCCTCTACAGTCACTCTGGAAACACCATATATTTT. Its protein is CASSLYSHSGNTIYF.